These 10 T cell receptor beta chains came from one sample sequenced in a study of T cells and Merkel cell carcinoma outcomes (TCRdb year 2020). Preparation of the library involved the immunoSEQ multiplex PCR assay. This is the immuneACCESS table as TCRdb keeps it, with only in-frame sequences that have V and J called. A part of the clones is gone; compared with another copy, unresolved V genes explain less than half, and the rest is unexplained. The sample data list 15,000 to 19,000 clones, and 87% of these were observed just once. Together, the top ten hold 7.9% of the sample. The sequenced material came from tumor tissue from Merkel cell carcinoma. These receptors were collected from a human donor with Merkel cell carcinoma.

This chain links TRBV5-5 with TRBJ2-3, with D possibly TRBD2 on 7 matching bases. Germline values: CDR1 SGHKS, CDR2 YYEKEE (reference sequence). CDR3 length equals 15 residues. V dropped 4 bases and J dropped 0 bases, with 12 bases sitting between them. DNA of the CDR3: TGTGCCAGCAGCAGAGGGGGGGGAAGCACAGATACGCAGTATTTT. It yields the protein CASSRGGGSTDTQYF.

This clone was counted only a few times. The rearrangement joins TRBV7-2 to TRBJ2-2; 12 nucleotides align to TRBD2. The CDR3 totals 17 residues. V dropped 1 base and J dropped 4; count of bases not matched to a gene: 4. Germline CDR1 is SGHTA and CDR2 is FQGNSA. The CDR3 DNA sequence: TGTGCCAGCAGCTTAGTGGCTAGCGGGGGGGGCACCGGGGAGCTGTTTTTT. The encoded protein is CASSLVASGGGTGELFF.

The V call is TRBV30, the J call TRBJ1-1; D is unclear. V lost 0 bases, J lost 1 base, and 6 bases lay in between. The CDR3 consists of 13 residues. Germline V gives CDR1 GTSNPN, CDR2 SVGIG (reference sequence). The CDR3 protein is CAWSVLENTEAFF. The CDR3 DNA is TGTGCCTGGAGTGTACTGGAGAACACTGAAGCTTTCTTT.

This clone was recorded once. J is TRBJ1-2 and V is TRBV9, with D perhaps matching TRBD1 (6 bases). V lost 7 bases to trimming and J lost 4 bases, with 23 bases between them. The germline CDR1 and CDR2 sequences are SGDLS and YYNGEE. CDR3 length equals 16 residues. The CDR3 reads CASSIRGGGLTYGYTF. In nucleotides, the CDR3 is TGTGCCAGCTCAATACGGGGGGGCGGCCTAACCTATGGCTACACCTTC.

This sequence joins TRBV5-1 and TRBJ2-2, with D possibly matching TRBD2 (6 bases). There are 15 residues in the CDR3. The germline V gene encodes CDR1 SGHRS and CDR2 YFSETQ. Trimming took 6 bases from V and 2 from J, leaving 14 bases between them. The CDR3 DNA reads TGCGCCAGCATGCGGATGGAGGGTAACACCGGGGAGCTGTTTTTT. Protein product: CASMRMEGNTGELFF.

The chain has TRBV4-1 and TRBJ1-1; D not resolved. The CDR3 runs to 17 residues. Trimming shortened V by 4 bases and J by 4 bases, and 22 bases separated the two germline ends. The V gene's germline CDR1 is MGHRA and CDR2 YSYEKL. CDR3 loop: CASSPETPGGVGTEAFF. The CDR3 region has the DNA TGCGCCAGCAGCCCGGAAACACCAGGCGGGGTGGGCACTGAAGCTTTCTTT.

The chain employs TRBV28 and TRBJ2-2, with 9 bases matching TRBD1. Germline trimming cut 8 bases from V and 6 bases from J; bases unmatched to any gene: 10. The CDR3 runs to 15 residues. Germline CDR1 is MDHEN and CDR2 is SYDVKM. The CDR3, as DNA: TGTGCCAGCCAGAAGCCGGGACAGGGAGCCGGGGAGCTGTTTTTT. Encoded protein: CASQKPGQGAGELFF.

The chain joins TRBV4-1 to TRBJ2-3, with a tentative D call TRBD1 (6 bases). Germline-derived CDR1 and CDR2 are MGHRA and YSYEKL. With 5 bases removed from V and 2 bases from J, the gap between germline ends came to 14 bases. CDR3 size: 15 residues. The DNA for the CDR3 is TGCGCCAGCAGCTTCCGGACAGAAGTCACAGATACGCAGTATTTT. As protein: CASSFRTEVTDTQYF.

The chain recombines TRBV19 with TRBJ2-4; TRBD1 matches 9 bases. CDR3 length equals 18 residues. Germline V gene data show CDR1 as LNHDA and CDR2 as SQIVND (reference sequence). This CDR3 reads CGQLLDRGACLAKNIQYF. CDR3 DNA sequence: TGTGGCCAACTACTTGACAGGGGGGCTTGTTTGGCCAAAAACATTCAGTACTTC.

The chain combines TRBV27 with TRBJ2-7, with 9 positions matching TRBD2. Trimming took 2 bases from V and 1 from J; bases not matched to a gene: 6. The CDR3 totals 16 residues. CDR1 and CDR2 from the germline V gene are MNHEY and SMNVEV (reference sequence). The DNA for the CDR3 is TGTGCCAGCAGTTTAAGTTTGGGACTAGCTTCCTACGAGCAGTACTTC. Its protein is CASSLSLGLASYEQYF.